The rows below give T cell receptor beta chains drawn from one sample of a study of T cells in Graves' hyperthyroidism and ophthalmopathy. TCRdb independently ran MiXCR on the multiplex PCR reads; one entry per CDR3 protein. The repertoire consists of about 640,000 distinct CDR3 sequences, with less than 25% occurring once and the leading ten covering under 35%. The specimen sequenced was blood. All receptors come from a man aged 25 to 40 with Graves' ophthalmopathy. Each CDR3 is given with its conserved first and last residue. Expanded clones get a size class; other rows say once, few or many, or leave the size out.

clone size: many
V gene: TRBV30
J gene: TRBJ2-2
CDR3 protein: CAWTSGSPRGELFF

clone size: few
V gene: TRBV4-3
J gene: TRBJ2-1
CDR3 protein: CASSQSRRDEQFF

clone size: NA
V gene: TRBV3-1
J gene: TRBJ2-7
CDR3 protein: CASSLRGGAYEQYF

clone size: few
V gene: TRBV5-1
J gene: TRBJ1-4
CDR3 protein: CASSFGQKEKLFF

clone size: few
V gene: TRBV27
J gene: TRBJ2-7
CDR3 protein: CASTSEQYF

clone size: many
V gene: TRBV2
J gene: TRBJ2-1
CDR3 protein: CASKGNEQFF

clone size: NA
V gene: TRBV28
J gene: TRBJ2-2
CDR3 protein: CASSLYGQSSGELFF

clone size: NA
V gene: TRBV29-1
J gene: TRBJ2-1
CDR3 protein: CSASTSSYNEQFF

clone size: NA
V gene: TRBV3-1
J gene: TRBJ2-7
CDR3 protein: CASSQGSGRRNEQYF

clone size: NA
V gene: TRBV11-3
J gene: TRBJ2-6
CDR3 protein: CASRGRLRLAGAGSGANVLTF

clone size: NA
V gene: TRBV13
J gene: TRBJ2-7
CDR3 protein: CASRTSGPTYEQYF

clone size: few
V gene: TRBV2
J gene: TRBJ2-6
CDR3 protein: CASGRTGGANVLTF

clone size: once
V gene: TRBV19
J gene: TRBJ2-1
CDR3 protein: CASFKGGTSGRNEQFF

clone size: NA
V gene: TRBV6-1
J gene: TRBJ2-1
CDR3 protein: CASSRGPGGYNEQFF

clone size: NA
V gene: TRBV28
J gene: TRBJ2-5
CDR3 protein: CASRWTSGEQETQYF

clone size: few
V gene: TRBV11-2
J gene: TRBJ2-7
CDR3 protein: CASSSPREGKESYEQYF

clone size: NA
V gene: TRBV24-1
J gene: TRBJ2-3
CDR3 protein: CATSAKVGWTDTQYF

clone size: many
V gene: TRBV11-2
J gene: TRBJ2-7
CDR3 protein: CASSLEAGQNEQYF

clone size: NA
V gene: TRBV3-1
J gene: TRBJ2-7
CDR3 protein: CASSQQPSGRAYEQYF

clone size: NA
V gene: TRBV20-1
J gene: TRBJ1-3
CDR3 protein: CSALDRSGNTIYF

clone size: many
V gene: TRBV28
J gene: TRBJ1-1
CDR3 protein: CASRPPAGHTEAFF

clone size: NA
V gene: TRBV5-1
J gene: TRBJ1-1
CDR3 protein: CASSFEGRTEAFF

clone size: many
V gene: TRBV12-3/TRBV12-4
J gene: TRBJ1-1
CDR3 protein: CASRGTGLNTEAFF

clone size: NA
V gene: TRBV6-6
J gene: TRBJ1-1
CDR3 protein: CASSYLVQGNTEAFF

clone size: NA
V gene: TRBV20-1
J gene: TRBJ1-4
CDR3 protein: CSAREGGSNEKLFF

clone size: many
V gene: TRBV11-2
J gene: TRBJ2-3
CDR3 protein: CASSFTSGVGDTQYF

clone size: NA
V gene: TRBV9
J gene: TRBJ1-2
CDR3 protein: CASSVASHPYGYTF

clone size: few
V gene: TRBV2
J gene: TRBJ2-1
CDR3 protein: CASRRLSGNYNEQFF

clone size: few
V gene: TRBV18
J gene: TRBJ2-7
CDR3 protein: CASSPPGVGGEQYF

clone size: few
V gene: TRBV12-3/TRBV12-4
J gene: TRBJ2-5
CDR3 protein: CASVSTGTEKETQYF

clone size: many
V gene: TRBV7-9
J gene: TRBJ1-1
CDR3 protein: CASSATVMNTEAFF